These T cell receptor beta chains were read from a single sample in a study of blood T cell repertoires in COVID-19. Profiled with immunoSEQ multiplex PCR; TCRdb holds only in-frame clones, not every one. The sample includes about 24,000 clones, less than 90% seen only once; the top ten take 27%. The specimen sequenced was peripheral blood. The source of these receptors is a man aged 65 to 79 with COVID-19, enrolled during active disease. CDR3s include the opening cysteine and the closing phenylalanine or tryptophan. D genes are given only for firm matches. Not every row has a clone size; where given, it reads once, few, many or a size class.

clone size	V gene	D gene	J gene	CDR3 protein	CDR3 DNA
NA	TRBV29-1	TRBD1	TRBJ2-2	CSVKGQGSGTGELFF	TGCAGCGTTAAGGGACAGGGGTCGGGCACCGGGGAGCTGTTTTTT
NA	TRBV6-5	NA	TRBJ1-5	CASSWSGGNQPQHF	TGTGCCAGCAGTTGGTCGGGAGGGAATCAGCCCCAGCATTTT
medium-sized	TRBV3-1/TRBV3-2	TRBD2	TRBJ2-7	CASSQDRGGLAVSYEQYF	TGTGCCAGCAGCCAAGATCGTGGGGGACTAGCTGTCTCCTACGAGCAGTACTTC
NA	TRBV7-9	TRBD1	TRBJ1-4	CASSSQDRAKEKLFF	TGTGCCAGCAGCTCACAGGACAGGGCGAAAGAAAAACTGTTTTTT
NA	TRBV5-4	NA	TRBJ2-2	CASSFGGYGNTGELFF	TGTGCCAGCAGCTTCGGGGGATATGGGAACACCGGGGAGCTGTTTTTT
NA	TRBV7-8	NA	TRBJ2-7	CASSFFGHQNEQYF	TGTGCCAGCAGCTTTTTTGGACATCAAAACGAGCAGTACTTC
NA	TRBV7-9	NA	TRBJ2-7	CASSLERRGQYF	TGTGCCAGCAGCTTAGAACGGCGCGGGCAGTACTTC
NA	TRBV19	NA	TRBJ1-1	CASKPRGGNTEAFF	TGTGCCAGTAAGCCCCGAGGAGGGAACACTGAAGCTTTCTTT
NA	TRBV5-1	NA	TRBJ2-7	CASSLMDKGDEQYF	TGCGCCAGCAGCTTGATGGACAAGGGCGACGAGCAGTACTTC
NA	TRBV6-5	NA	TRBJ2-6	CASRSTSSGANVLTF	TGTGCCAGCAGATCAACGAGCTCTGGGGCCAACGTCCTGACTTTC
NA	TRBV27	NA	TRBJ1-5	CASSINGGPQHF	TGTGCCAGCAGTATTAACGGGGGGCCCCAGCATTTT
NA	TRBV5-4	TRBD2	TRBJ2-7	CASSLDRLAGVEQYF	TGTGCCAGCAGCTTGGATAGACTAGCGGGGGTCGAGCAGTACTTC
NA	TRBV30	NA	TRBJ1-6	CAWSRGFDSPLHF	TGTGCCTGGAGTCGAGGGTTCGATTCACCCCTCCACTTT
NA	TRBV2	NA	TRBJ1-6	CASSATGFGPRNSPLHF	TGTGCCAGCAGCGCCACAGGGTTTGGTCCCCGTAATTCACCCCTCCACTTT
NA	TRBV6-4	TRBD1	TRBJ2-3	CASSPGTGAGAQYF	TGTGCCAGCAGTCCCGGGACAGGGGCCGGAGCGCAGTATTTT
NA	TRBV6-5	NA	TRBJ2-7	CASSYGGGRSSYEQYF	TGTGCCAGCAGTTACGGGGGGGGGCGATCGAGCTACGAGCAGTACTTC
NA	TRBV4-1	NA	TRBJ2-7	CASSQDSLQYF	TGCGCCAGCAGCCAAGACTCCTTGCAGTACTTC
NA	TRBV7-2	NA	TRBJ2-7	CASSSGFEQYF	TGTGCCAGCAGCTCAGGATTCGAGCAGTACTTC
NA	TRBV27	TRBD1	TRBJ1-1	CASSLGTGGTEAFF	TGTGCCAGCAGTTTAGGGACAGGGGGCACTGAAGCTTTCTTT
NA	TRBV6-5	NA	TRBJ1-5	CASSSRDREPQHF	TGTGCCAGCAGTTCGAGGGATCGGGAGCCCCAGCATTTT
few	TRBV19	TRBD1	TRBJ1-2	CASSRQGPGYYGYTF	TGTGCCAGTAGTCGACAGGGCCCGGGTTACTATGGCTACACCTTC
NA	TRBV5-5	TRBD2	TRBJ2-5	CASSLAREREETQYF	TGTGCCAGCAGCTTGGCGCGGGAGCGTGAAGAGACCCAGTACTTC
once	TRBV7-2	TRBD2	TRBJ2-2	CASSSRVGSGRSGELFF	TGTGCCAGCAGCTCCCGGGTAGGCAGCGGGAGATCCGGGGAGCTGTTTTTT
NA	TRBV3-1/TRBV3-2	NA	TRBJ2-7	CASSQTAYEQYF	TGTGCCAGCAGCCAGACAGCCTACGAGCAGTACTTC
NA	TRBV30	TRBD1	TRBJ1-2	CAWSFRTGTYYGYTF	TGTGCCTGGAGTTTCCGGACAGGGACCTACTATGGCTACACCTTC
NA	TRBV14	NA	TRBJ1-2	CASSQVTGSNYGYTF	TGTGCCAGCAGCCAAGTGACAGGTTCTAACTATGGCTACACCTTC